This passage covers 20 T cell receptor beta chains from one sample sequenced in a study of T cell clonality in common variable immunodeficiency. Only in-frame clones appear in the TCRdb table, and some are missing; sequencing was by immunoSEQ multiplex PCR. The sample contains tens of thousands of clones, none of them singletons. The sequencing sample was made of peripheral blood mononuclear cells. The receptors originated from a person between 18 and 75 years old in good health.

This clone was picked up many times. Read data end 3 residues before the CDR3 end; the end is taken from the germline J gene. This chain connects TRBV5-4 to TRBJ2-7; 9 positions match TRBD1. The length of the CDR3 is 15 residues. Per germline, CDR1 SGHNT and CDR2 YYREEE (reference sequence). The trim removed 0 bases at V and 3 bases at J, leaving 4 bases unmatched. The covered CDR3 bases are TGTGCCAGCAGCTTGGATGGACAGGGGAACTACGAG. This encodes CASSLDGQGNYE. The whole CDR3 sequence is CASSLDGQGNYEQYF. Variable domain in full (rest from reference TRBV5-4 and TRBJ2-7): ETGVTQSPTHLIKTRGQQVTLRCSSQSGHNTVSWYQQALGQGPQFIFQYYREEENGRGNFPPRFSGLQFPNYSSELNVNALELDDSALYLCASSLDGQGNYEQYFGPGTRLTVT.

This clone was seen ten or more times. Here the CDR3 reads CASSLSGVVYEQYF. The covered CDR3 bases are TGTGCCAGCAGCTTATCAGGGGTCGTTTACGAG. J is TRBJ2-7 and V is TRBV7-9; D perhaps matches TRBD1 (6 bases). Coverage ceases 3 residues before the CDR3 finishes, and the germline J gene fills in the end. V shed 2 bases and J shed 4 bases, with 12 bases lying between them. Looked up from germline, CDR1 is SEHNR and CDR2 is FQNEAQ (reference sequence). The CDR3 runs 14 residues.

Comment on this clone: The read is 3 residues too short to cover the CDR3 end, so that end is filled in from the germline J gene. The V call is TRBV7-2, the J call TRBJ2-2; 9 positions match TRBD1. Germline lookup yields CDR1 SGHTA and CDR2 FQGNSA. The CDR3 contains 15 residues. CDR3 DNA (partial): TGTGCCAGCAGCCAGGGGACAGGGAGCAATTCACCG. Encoded protein: CASSQGTGSNSP. The whole CDR3 sequence is CASSQGTGSNSPLFF. Full variable domain (missing parts from reference TRBV7-2 and TRBJ2-2): GAGVSQSPSNKVTEKGKDVELRCDPISGHTALYWYRQSLGQGLEFLIYFQGNSAPDKSGLPSDRFSAERTGGSVSTLTIQRTQQEDSAVYLCASSQGTGSNSPLFFGEGSRLTVL.

This clone was counted at least ten times. The CDR3 goes on 3 residues after the read ends, and that part is filled in from the germline J gene. The V and J genes are TRBV7-9 and TRBJ2-7, with D possibly matching TRBD1 (6 bases). Per germline, CDR1 SEHNR and CDR2 FQNEAQ (reference sequence). V lost 4 bases, J lost 4 bases, and 11 bases lay in between. The CDR3 consists of 13 residues. The DNA read from the CDR3 is TGTGCCAGCAGCTACAACAGGGAGTACGAG. The encoded protein is CASSYNREYE. The full CDR3 protein reads CASSYNREYEQYF.

CDR3: CASSTRGRSNQPQHF. The CDR3 bases that were read are TGTGCCAGTAGTACCAGGGGGAGGAGCAATCAGCCC. The gene calls are TRBV19 and TRBJ1-5, with 7 bases aligning to TRBD1. The read is 3 residues too short to cover the CDR3 end, so that end is filled in from the germline J gene. The ends lost 4 bases at V and 1 base at J; junction bases unmatched: 4. CDR1 LNHDA and CDR2 SQIVND come from the germline V gene (reference sequence). The CDR3 extends over 15 amino acids. Based on the CDR3 plus reference TRBV19 and TRBJ1-5, the full variable domain is DGGITQSPKYLFRKEGQNVTLSCEQNLNHDAMYWYRQDPGQGLRLIYYSQIVNDFQKGDIAEGYSVSREKKESFPLTVTSAQKNPTAFYLCASSTRGRSNQPQHFGDGTRLSIL.

This clone was seen at least ten times. The read stops 3 residues short of the end of the CDR3; the missing end is completed from the germline J gene. J is TRBJ2-7 and V is TRBV6-1; the match to TRBD1 covers 9 bases. The CDR3 consists of 15 residues. V lost 4 bases, J lost 3 bases, and 7 bases stayed unmatched. Germline assignment: CDR1 MNHNS and CDR2 SASEGT. CDR3 protein: CASSAAGTGSYEQYF. The sequenced CDR3 bases are TGTGCCAGCAGTGCCGCCGGGACAGGGAGCTACGAG.

This clone was counted many times. The read falls 3 residues short of the CDR3 end, and the missing part is taken from the germline J gene. The chain recombines TRBV7-9 with TRBJ1-6; TRBD1 matches at 7 bases. Losses at the gene ends were 4 bases for V and 8 bases for J; bases not matched to a gene: 2. The CDR3 totals 13 residues. The germline gives CDR1 SEHNR, CDR2 FQNEAQ (reference sequence). CDR3 loop: CASSSTGHSPLHF. The CDR3 DNA, read in part, is TGTGCCAGCAGCTCGACAGGGCATTCACCC.

In this sample, this clone turned up many times. The CDR3 end is not reached by the read, which stops 3 residues before it; the germline J gene fills it in. The chain is built from TRBV20-1 and TRBJ1-1, with D unresolved. CDR1 is DFQATT and CDR2 is SNEGSKA in the germline V gene (reference sequence). V was cut by 3 bases and J by 2 bases, with 10 bases left in between. CDR3 length: 13 residues. This CDR3 is CSASSQLNTEAFF. Partial CDR3 DNA: TGCAGTGCTAGTTCACAGCTTAACACTGAA.

Concerning this clone itself: The read is 3 residues too short to cover the CDR3 end, so that end is filled in from the germline J gene. The chain joins TRBV5-1 to TRBJ2-1, with a tentative D call TRBD1 (6 bases). Trimming shortened V by 0 bases and J by 7 bases, and 17 bases separated the two germline ends. This CDR3 has 16 residues. The germline V gene has CDR1 SGHRS and CDR2 YFSETQ. Incomplete CDR3 DNA: TGCGCCAGCAGCTTGGGGCAGGGGCGATCGAGGAATGAG. Translated, it gives CASSLGQGRSRNE. The whole CDR3 is CASSLGQGRSRNEQFF.

This clone was seen a handful of times. From the germline J gene comes the end of the CDR3, since the read stops 3 residues before it. The gene calls are TRBV7-6 and TRBJ2-3; 7 nucleotides line up with TRBD2. Per germline, CDR1 SGHVS and CDR2 FNYEAQ. The CDR3 is 15 amino acids. CDR3 residues: CASSLRWAGVETQYF. The DNA read from the CDR3 is TGTGCCAGCAGCTTAAGATGGGCGGGAGTGGAGACG.

This clone was seen at least ten times. Read sequence stops 3 residues before the CDR3 end, and the germline J gene provides the missing end. The V gene is TRBV5-1, the J gene TRBJ1-1; a possible D gene is TRBD1 (5 bases). V was shortened by 2 bases and J by 1 base, with 12 bases between the two germline ends. CDR1 and CDR2 from the germline V gene are SGHRS and YFSETQ. The CDR3 extends over 15 amino acids. The CDR3 bases that were read are TGCGCCAGCAGCTTTAGCGGAGGGGCGAACACTGAA. Amino acid sequence: CASSFSGGANTE. The full CDR3 reads CASSFSGGANTEAFF.

This clone occurred many times. The DNA ends 3 residues before the CDR3 does, and the rest of the CDR3 is filled in from the germline J gene. J is TRBJ2-1 and V is TRBV13; the match to TRBD1 covers 8 bases. The CDR3 consists of 16 residues. V shed 1 base and J 3 bases; nucleotides not matched to a gene: 5. The germline CDR1 and CDR2 sequences are PRHDT and FYEKMQ (reference sequence). Here the CDR3 reads CASSLEITGGYNEQFF. The covered CDR3 bases are TGTGCCAGCAGCTTAGAGATAACAGGGGGCTACAATGAG.

Many counts were recorded for this clone. The CDR3 end falls 3 residues outside the read, so it is completed with the germline J gene. This chain links TRBV7-3 with TRBJ2-1; D assignment may be TRBD1 or TRBD2 (5 bases each). The CDR3 has 13 amino acids. Trimming took 6 bases from V and 6 from J, leaving 12 bases between them. Germline CDR1 SGHTA, CDR2 FQGTGA. The CDR3: CASSLTRGNEQFF. CDR3 DNA (partial): TGTGCCAGCAGTCTAACGAGGGGCAATGAG.

This clone was counted ten times or more. The CDR3 end is not reached by the read, which stops 3 residues before it; the germline J gene fills it in. The chain has TRBV5-1 and TRBJ1-2; TRBD1 might be the D (6 bases). The CDR3 is 13 amino acids. Germline values: CDR1 SGHRS, CDR2 YFSETQ. CDR3 loop: CASSLQGGTGYTF. The DNA read from the CDR3 is TGCGCCAGCAGCTTACAGGGCGGTACGGGC.

As for this clone: The CDR3 goes on 3 residues after the read ends, and that part is filled in from the germline J gene. J is TRBJ1-2 and V is TRBV7-9; TRBD1 might be the D (5 bases). The CDR3 totals 14 residues. From germline, CDR1 is SEHNR and CDR2 FQNEAQ (reference sequence). The DNA read from the CDR3 is TGTGCCAGCAGCTTCGGGGGGAGGTCCCCCGAC. Its protein product is CASSFGGRSPD. The full CDR3 protein reads CASSFGGRSPDYTF.

There are many counts of this clone. The read finishes 3 residues shy of the CDR3 end, and the germline J gene is used to complete it. The chain has TRBV6-2 or TRBV6-3 and TRBJ2-3; TRBD2 matches 14 bases. There are 16 residues in the CDR3. Germline CDR1 is MNHEY and CDR2 is SVGEGT. J was trimmed by 6 bases and V by 6 bases; bases with no gene match: 8. CDR3 residues: CASRPRLAGGWDTQYF. The part of the CDR3 DNA that was read is TGTGCCAGCAGACCCCGACTAGCGGGAGGGTGGGATACG.

This clone has ten or more counts. The CDR3 end is not reached by the read, which stops 3 residues before it; the germline J gene fills it in. The chain employs TRBV20-1 and TRBJ2-2, with TRBD1 as a possible D gene (5 bases). The CDR3 is 13 residues long. Germline lookup yields CDR1 DFQATT and CDR2 SNEGSKA (reference sequence). Incomplete CDR3 DNA: TGCAGTGCTAGGGACACAACTAATGAAAAG. It translates to CSARDTTNEK. The whole CDR3 protein is CSARDTTNEKLFF.

This clone was seen repeatedly, ten times or more. With the read ending 3 residues before the CDR3 end, the germline J gene is used to fill in that end. The chain is built from TRBV7-9 and TRBJ1-4; D might be TRBD1 (6 bases). Trimming left V 4 bases short and J 6 bases short, with 9 bases between. Germline-derived CDR1 and CDR2 are SEHNR and FQNEAQ (reference sequence). CDR3 size: 13 residues. Incomplete CDR3 DNA: TGTGCCAGCAGCTCAGGGGCCGATGAAAAA. Amino acid sequence: CASSSGADEK. In full, the CDR3 is CASSSGADEKLFF.

This clone was detected ten times or more. The missing CDR3 end, 3 residues past where the read stops, is filled in from the germline J gene. The chain is built from TRBV5-8 and TRBJ2-1; possibly TRBD2 for D (6 bases). Germline CDR1 and CDR2: SGHTS and YDEGEE. V was cut by 4 bases and J by 9 bases, with 17 bases left in between. The CDR3 spans 14 residues. CDR3 loop: CASSRDSLSSEQFF. The DNA read from the CDR3 is TGTGCCAGCAGCCGGGACTCGTTATCGAGTGAG.

This clone was observed at least ten times. The read terminates 3 residues before the CDR3 end, so the remaining end is supplied by the germline J gene. The chain is built from TRBV5-1 and TRBJ2-5, with 9 positions matching TRBD2. The length of the CDR3 is 15 residues. Germline V lookup: CDR1 SGHRS, CDR2 YFSETQ. V lost 0 bases to trimming and J lost 2 bases; unmatched junction nucleotides: 2. The chain's CDR3 is CASSLGLAGQETQYF. The CDR3 DNA, read in part, is TGCGCCAGCAGCTTGGGGCTAGCGGGGCAAGAGACC.